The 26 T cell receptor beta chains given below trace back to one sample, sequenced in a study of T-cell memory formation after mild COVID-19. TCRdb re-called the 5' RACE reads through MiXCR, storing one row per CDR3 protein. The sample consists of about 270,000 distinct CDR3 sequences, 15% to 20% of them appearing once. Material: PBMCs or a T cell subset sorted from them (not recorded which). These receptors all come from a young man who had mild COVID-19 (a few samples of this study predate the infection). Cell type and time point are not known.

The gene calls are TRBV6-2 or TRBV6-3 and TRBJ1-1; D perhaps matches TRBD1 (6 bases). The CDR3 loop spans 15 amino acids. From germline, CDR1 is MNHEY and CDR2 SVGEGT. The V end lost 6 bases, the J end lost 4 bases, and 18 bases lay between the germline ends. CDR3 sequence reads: CASRLGQSPSTEAFF. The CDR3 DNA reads TGTGCCAGCAGACTCGGACAGTCCCCAAGCACTGAAGCTTTCTTT.

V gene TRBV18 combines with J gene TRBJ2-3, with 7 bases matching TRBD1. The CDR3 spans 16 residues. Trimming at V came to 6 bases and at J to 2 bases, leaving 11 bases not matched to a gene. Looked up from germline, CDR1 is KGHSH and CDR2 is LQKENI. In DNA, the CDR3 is TGTGCCAGCTCCAATGCCGGGACAGTTTCCACAGATACGCAGTATTTT. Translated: CASSNAGTVSTDTQYF.

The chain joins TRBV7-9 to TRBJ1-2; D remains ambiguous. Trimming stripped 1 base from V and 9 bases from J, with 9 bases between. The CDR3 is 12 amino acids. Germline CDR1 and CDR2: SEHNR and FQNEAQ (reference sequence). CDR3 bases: TGTGCCAGCAGCTTAGAGTTGGGAAGCTACACCTTC. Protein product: CASSLELGSYTF. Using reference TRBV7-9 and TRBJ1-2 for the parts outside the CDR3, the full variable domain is DTGVSQNPRHKITKRGQNVTFRCDPISEHNRLYWYRQTLGQGPEFLTYFQNEAQLEKSRLLSDRFSAERPKGSFSTLEIQRTEQGDSAMYLCASSLELGSYTFGSGTRLTVV.

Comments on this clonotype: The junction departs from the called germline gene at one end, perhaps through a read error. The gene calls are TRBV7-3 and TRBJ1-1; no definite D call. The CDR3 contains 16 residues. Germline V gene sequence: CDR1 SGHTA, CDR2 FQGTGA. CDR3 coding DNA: TGTGCCAGCAGCTTAGCCCCCGGAGATTTGAACACTGAAGCTCTCTTT. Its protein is CASSLAPGDLNTEALF.

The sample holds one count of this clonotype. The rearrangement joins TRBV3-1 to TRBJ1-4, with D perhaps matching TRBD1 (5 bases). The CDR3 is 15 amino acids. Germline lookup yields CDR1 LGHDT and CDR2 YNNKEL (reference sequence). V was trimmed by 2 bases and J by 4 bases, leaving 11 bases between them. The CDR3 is CASSQPGLINEKLFF. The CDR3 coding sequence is TGTGCCAGCAGCCAACCGGGACTGATTAATGAAAAACTGTTTTTT.

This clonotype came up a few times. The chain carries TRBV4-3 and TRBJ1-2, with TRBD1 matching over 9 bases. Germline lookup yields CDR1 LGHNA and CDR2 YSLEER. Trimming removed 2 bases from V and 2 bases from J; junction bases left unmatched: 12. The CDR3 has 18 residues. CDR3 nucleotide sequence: TGCGCCAGCAGCCAACAGCGGAGTCGGGACAGGGCAAACTATGGCTACACCTTC. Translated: CASSQQRSRDRANYGYTF.

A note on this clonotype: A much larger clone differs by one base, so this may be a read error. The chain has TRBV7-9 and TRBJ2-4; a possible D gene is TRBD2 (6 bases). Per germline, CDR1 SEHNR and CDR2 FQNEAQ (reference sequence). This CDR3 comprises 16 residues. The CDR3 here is CASSPIGELAKYIQYF. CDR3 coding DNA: TGTGCCAGCAGCCCAATCGGGGAACTAGCCAAATACATTCAGTACTTC. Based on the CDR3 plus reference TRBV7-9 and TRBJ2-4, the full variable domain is DTGVSQNPRHKITKRGQNVTFRCDPISEHNRLYWYRQTLGQGPEFLTYFQNEAQLEKSRLLSDRFSAERPKGSFSTLEIQRTEQGDSAMYLCASSPIGELAKYIQYFGAGTRLSVL.

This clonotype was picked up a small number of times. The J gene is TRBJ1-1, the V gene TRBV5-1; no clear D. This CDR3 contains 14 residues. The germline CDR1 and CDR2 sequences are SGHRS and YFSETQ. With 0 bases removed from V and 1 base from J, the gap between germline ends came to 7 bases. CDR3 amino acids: CASSLVTANTEAFF. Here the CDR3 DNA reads TGCGCCAGCAGCTTGGTAACAGCGAACACTGAAGCTTTCTTT.

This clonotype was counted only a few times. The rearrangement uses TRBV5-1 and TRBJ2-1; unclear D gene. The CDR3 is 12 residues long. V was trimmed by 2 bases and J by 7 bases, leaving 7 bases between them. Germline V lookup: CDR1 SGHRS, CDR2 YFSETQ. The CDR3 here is CASSFIRNEQFF. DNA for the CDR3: TGCGCCAGCAGCTTTATAAGAAATGAGCAGTTCTTC.

The CDR3 nucleotides read TGTGCCAGCAGCTTCGGCGGGGGGACGAGTAACTATGGCTACACCTTC. The encoded protein is CASSFGGGTSNYGYTF. The genes are TRBV3-1 and TRBJ1-2; the D gene is possibly TRBD1 (5 bases). Trimming shortened V by 5 bases and J by 1 base, and 17 bases separated the two germline ends. Germline V gene sequence: CDR1 LGHDT, CDR2 YNNKEL (reference sequence). The CDR3 runs to 16 residues.

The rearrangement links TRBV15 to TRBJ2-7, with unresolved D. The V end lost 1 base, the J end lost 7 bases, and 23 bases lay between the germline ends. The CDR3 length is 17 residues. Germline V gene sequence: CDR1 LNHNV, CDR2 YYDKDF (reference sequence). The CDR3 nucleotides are TGTGCCACCAGCAGAGGGTACCCACGAGGAGAGATCCAGGAGCAGTACGTC. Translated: CATSRGYPRGEIQEQYV.

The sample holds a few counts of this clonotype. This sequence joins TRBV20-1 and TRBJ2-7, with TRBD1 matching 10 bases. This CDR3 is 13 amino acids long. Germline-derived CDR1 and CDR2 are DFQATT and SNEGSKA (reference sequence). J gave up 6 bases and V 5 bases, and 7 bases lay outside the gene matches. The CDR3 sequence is CSAYDRGLGEQYV. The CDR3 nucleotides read TGCAGTGCTTACGACAGGGGGCTCGGCGAGCAGTACGTC.

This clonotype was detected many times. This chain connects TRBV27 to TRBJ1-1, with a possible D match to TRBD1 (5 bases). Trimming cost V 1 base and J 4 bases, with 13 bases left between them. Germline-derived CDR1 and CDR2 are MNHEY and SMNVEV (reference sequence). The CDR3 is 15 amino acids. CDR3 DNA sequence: TGTGCCAGCAGTTTATGGGTTGGAGGGGCCACTGAAGCTTTCTTT. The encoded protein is CASSLWVGGATEAFF.

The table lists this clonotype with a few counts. The CDR3 DNA reads as TGCGCCAGCAATGCGCGGGGGGATGGAGATACGCAGTATTTT. It yields the protein CASNARGDGDTQYF. This chain uses TRBV10-1 with TRBJ2-3, with 8 positions matching TRBD2. Germline V gene lookup returns CDR1 WNHNN and CDR2 SYGVQD (reference sequence). This CDR3 is built from 14 residues. J was trimmed by 5 bases and V by 7 bases; bases with no gene match: 8.

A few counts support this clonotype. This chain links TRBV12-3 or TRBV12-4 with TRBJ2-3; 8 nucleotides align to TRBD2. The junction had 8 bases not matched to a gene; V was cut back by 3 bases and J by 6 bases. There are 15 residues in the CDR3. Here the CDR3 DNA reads TGTGCCAGCAGTTTTCGGCGGGGGGATGGGGATACGCAGTATTTT. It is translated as CASSFRRGDGDTQYF.

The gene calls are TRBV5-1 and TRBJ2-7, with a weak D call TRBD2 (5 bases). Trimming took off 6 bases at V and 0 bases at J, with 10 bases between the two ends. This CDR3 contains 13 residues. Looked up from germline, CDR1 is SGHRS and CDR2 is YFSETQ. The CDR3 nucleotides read TGCGCCAGCACCTCGGGGAGCTCCTACGAGCAGTACTTC. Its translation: CASTSGSSYEQYF.

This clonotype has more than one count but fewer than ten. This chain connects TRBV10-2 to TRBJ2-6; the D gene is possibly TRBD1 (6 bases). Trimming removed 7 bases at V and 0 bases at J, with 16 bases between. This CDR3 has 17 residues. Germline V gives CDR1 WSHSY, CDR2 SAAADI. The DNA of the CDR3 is TGCGCCAGCAAGTATGGCAGGGGTTACTCTGGGGCCAACGTCCTGACTTTC. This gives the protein CASKYGRGYSGANVLTF.

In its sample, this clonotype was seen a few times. CDR3 nucleotides: TGCGCCAGCAGCCAAGAGGGGACTCAGCCCCAGCATTTT. Its protein product is CASSQEGTQPQHF. The chain carries TRBV4-1 and TRBJ1-5; TRBD1 might be the D (5 bases). Germline assignment: CDR1 MGHRA and CDR2 YSYEKL. This CDR3 comprises 13 residues. V lost 0 bases and J lost 6, with 6 bases in between.

The CDR3 region is CASSSGQGSPLHF. The CDR3 coding sequence is TGTGCCAGCAGCTCGGGACAGGGTTCCCCCCTCCACTTT. This chain connects TRBV7-9 to TRBJ1-6, with 9 nucleotides matching TRBD1. This CDR3 is built from 13 residues. V shed 4 bases, J shed 13 bases, and the junction held 5 bases outside the gene matches. Looked up from germline, CDR1 is SEHNR and CDR2 is FQNEAQ (reference sequence).

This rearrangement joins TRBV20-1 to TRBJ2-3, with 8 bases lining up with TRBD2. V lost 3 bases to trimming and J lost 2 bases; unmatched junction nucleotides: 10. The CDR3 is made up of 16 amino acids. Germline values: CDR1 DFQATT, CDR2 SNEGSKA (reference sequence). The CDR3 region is CSARWFPAGDTDTQYF. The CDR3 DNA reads TGCAGTGCTAGGTGGTTTCCAGCGGGGGACACAGATACGCAGTATTTT.

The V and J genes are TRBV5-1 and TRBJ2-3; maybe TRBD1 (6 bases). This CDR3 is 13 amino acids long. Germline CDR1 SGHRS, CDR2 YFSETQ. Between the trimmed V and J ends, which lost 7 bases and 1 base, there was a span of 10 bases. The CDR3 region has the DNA TGCGCCAGCTTGGGACAACGCACAGATACGCAGTATTTT. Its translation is CASLGQRTDTQYF.

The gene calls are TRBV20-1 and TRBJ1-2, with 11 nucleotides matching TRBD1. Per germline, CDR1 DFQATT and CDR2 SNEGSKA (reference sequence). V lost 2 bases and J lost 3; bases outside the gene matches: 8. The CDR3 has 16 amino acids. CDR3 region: CSARITGQGVHYGYTF. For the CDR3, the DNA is TGCAGTGCTAGAATAACGGGACAGGGGGTGCACTATGGCTACACCTTC.

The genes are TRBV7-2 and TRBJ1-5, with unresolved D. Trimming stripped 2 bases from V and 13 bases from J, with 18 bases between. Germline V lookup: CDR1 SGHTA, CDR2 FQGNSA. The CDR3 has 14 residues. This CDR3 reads CASSLNWAGSNQHF. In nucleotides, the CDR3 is TGTGCCAGCAGCTTAAACTGGGCGGGTAGCAATCAGCATTTT.

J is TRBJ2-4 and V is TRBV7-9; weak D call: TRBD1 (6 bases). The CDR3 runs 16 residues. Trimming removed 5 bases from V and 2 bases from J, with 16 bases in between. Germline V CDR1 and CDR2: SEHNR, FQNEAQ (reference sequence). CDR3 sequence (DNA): TGTGCCAGCAGCAACAGGGAGTTAATCCCCAAAAACATTCAGTACTTC. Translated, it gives CASSNRELIPKNIQYF.

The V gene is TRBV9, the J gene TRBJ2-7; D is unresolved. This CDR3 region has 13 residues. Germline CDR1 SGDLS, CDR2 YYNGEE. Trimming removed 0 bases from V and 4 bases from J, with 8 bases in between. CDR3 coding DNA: TGTGCCAGCAGCGTAGCCGGCGAGTACGAGCAGTACTTC. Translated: CASSVAGEYEQYF.

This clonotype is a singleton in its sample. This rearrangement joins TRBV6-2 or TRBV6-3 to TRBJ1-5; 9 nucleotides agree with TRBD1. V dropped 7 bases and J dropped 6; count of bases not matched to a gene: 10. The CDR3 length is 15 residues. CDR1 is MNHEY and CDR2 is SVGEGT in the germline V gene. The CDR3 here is CASKGWTGEAQPQHF. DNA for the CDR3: TGTGCCAGCAAAGGATGGACAGGGGAAGCTCAGCCCCAGCATTTT.